Given below is one T cell receptor beta chain in context. The antigen this receptor binds is unknown. The record has no base qualities; no much larger clone is one base away. Receptor libraries were prepared by the immunoSEQ multiplex PCR assay. To provide template for TCR sequencing, every sample had RNA extracted and reverse transcribed into cDNA. First-strand cDNA was synthesized with SuperScript III using a 2:1 mix of oligo-dT and random hexamers. A synthetic immune receptor repertoire was used to gauge amplification bias, and whatever bias remained was removed computationally. Turning to the authors' computational methods: Raw reads were preprocessed to remove errors, and CDR3 was defined by IMGT conventions from the conserved cysteine to phenylalanine. To get clonality, Shannon entropy was normalized by log2 of the number of productive unique TCRs and the result was subtracted from 1. Scalp TCRbeta sequences were cross-referenced with sorted blood CD4 and CD8 repertoires so that the CD4 or CD8 identity of scalp clones could be inferred. TCRdb's version of the immuneACCESS table is confined to in-frame rearrangements and falls short of the full clone set. An unresolved V gene accounts for under half of the shortfall where checked; the remainder is of unknown origin. That table supplies the V and J calls and clone size; D and trimming were determined from the DNA. For this sample there are around 290,000 clones; roughly 64% appear just once. The ten largest clones represent under 2% of the sample.

This sample stems from a study of CD8+ T cells in alopecia areata (dated by TCRdb to between 2018 and 2020). Background for the entire study: Treated patients were enrolled in an open-label pilot trial of oral tofacitinib, 5 to 10 mg twice daily, for moderate-to-severe alopecia areata. Scalp clonality was compared among normal scalp (n=4), patchy alopecia areata scalp (n=8), and alopecia totalis/universalis scalp (n=8). Scalp tissue and sorted CD4+ and CD8+ peripheral blood T cells from patchy and totalis/universalis alopecia areata patients and from healthy controls were covered by human TCRbeta sequencing. The SALT score, which quantifies the percentage of affected scalp surface area, was used to measure disease severity in treated patients. immunoSEQ multiplex PCR using 35 Vbeta forward primers and 13 Jbeta reverse primers was used to amplify TCRbeta CDR3 regions. RNA was obtained with the PAXgene miRNA kit for fixed scalp, the miRNeasy kit for PBMCs, and the RNeasy kit for mouse skin. Tofacitinib-treated patients had biopsies at baseline and at 4 and 24 weeks of treatment, with a later scalp biopsy in several patients. Tofacitinib was administered for 6 to 18 months, and 6 months of follow-up off drug were then conducted to assess delayed response and recurrence. In both human patients and the C3H/HeJ mouse model, the study applied high-throughput TCRbeta sequencing to look at T cell clonal expansion in alopecia areata.

The full study reports these points: During tofacitinib treatment, many expanded lesional clones stuck around in both scalp and blood, and this persistence may partly explain why relapse happens after treatment is stopped. Compared with normal scalp, lesional scalp had higher clonality and more expanded CD8+ clones, particularly in alopecia totalis/universalis, a pattern that suggests antigenic drive. Tofacitinib significantly decreased scalp clonality and the number of expanded CD8+ clones among the top 100 scalp clones. Shared TCR sequences between patients were less evident than in mice, which may be partly attributable to HLA diversity in the patient population. Because the treated cohort was small and included a single nonresponder, larger studies are needed to assess links between baseline CD8+ expansion and response. Scalp TCR repertoire analysis is complicated because resident alphabeta T cells in normal human skin are also sequenced, whereas mouse skin is dominated by gammadelta T cells.

The intended sense of this specimen's time point label: roughly 26 weeks on oral tofacitinib. Interpreted using the paper, the treatment or condition label stands for: oral pan-JAK inhibitor, 5-10 mg twice daily. Peripheral blood and lesional scalp punch biopsies were obtained from patients with alopecia areata. PBMCs were isolated by density centrifugation and stained for CD3, CD4 and CD8, after which CD4+ and CD8+ T cells were sorted on a FACSAria. The CDR3 goes from the cysteine to the phenylalanine over 15 residues. This entry keeps only the CDR3 DNA: 45 bases, framed from base 1. From a lookup of the germline V gene, CDR1 and CDR2 are SGHTA and FQGNSA. The junction shows trimming of 4 bases on V and 2 bases on J, plus 14 bases between the germline ends.

The rearrangement combines TRBV7-2 with TRBJ2-5, with the D segment possibly TRBD1 or TRBD2, each aligning over 6 bases. Sequences were derived from CD4+ T cells sorted from blood, sampled at week 24, from a patient treated with tofacitinib. The source is a human donor with alopecia areata. The CDR3 amino acid sequence is: CASSSPGGLQETQYF. The sequence in DNA is TGTGCCAGCAGCTCCCCCGGGGGCCTTCAAGAGACCCAGTACTTC. The CDR3 plus the reference TRBV7-2 and TRBJ2-5 genes for the other parts give the full variable domain: GAGVSQSPSNKVTEKGKDVELRCDPISGHTALYWYRQSLGQGLEFLIYFQGNSAPDKSGLPSDRFSAERTGGSVSTLTIQRTQQEDSAVYLCASSSPGGLQETQYFGPGTRLLVL.